A single sample gave rise to the 13 T cell receptor beta chains below, sequenced in a study of blood T cell repertoires in COVID-19. The repertoire was sequenced with immunoSEQ multiplex PCR; TCRdb's copy has only in-frame clones and lacks some. This table holds approximately 250,000 clones, 84% found once. Sequenced input: peripheral blood. The receptors originated from a man in his forties who had recovered from COVID-19.

The chain employs TRBV27 and TRBJ1-6, with a tentative D call TRBD1 (6 bases). V was shortened by 5 bases and J by 7 bases, with 18 bases between the two germline ends. CDR3 size: 16 residues. CDR1 is MNHEY and CDR2 is SMNVEV in the germline V gene (reference sequence). For the CDR3, the DNA is TGTGCCAGCAGTCCCGCGTCTGGACAGCGAAATTCACCCCTCCACTTT. Its protein is CASSPASGQRNSPLHF.

The genes are TRBV7-2 and TRBJ1-2, with no clear D. This CDR3 spans 14 amino acids. CDR1 and CDR2 from the germline V gene are SGHTA and FQGNSA. V was clipped by 2 bases and J by 6 bases, with 13 bases between them. CDR3 loop: CASSLSRGGDGYTF. As DNA, the CDR3 is TGTGCCAGCAGCTTAAGTCGGGGTGGGGATGGCTACACCTTC.

This clone was seen once. The V and J genes are TRBV5-6 and TRBJ2-2; possible D gene TRBD2, 6 bases. Trimming took 3 bases from V and 4 from J, leaving 10 bases between them. The V gene's germline CDR1 is SGHDT and CDR2 YYEEEE. CDR3 length equals 14 residues. CDR3: CASSSQGGTGELFF. The CDR3 nucleotides read TGTGCCAGCAGCTCTCAGGGAGGCACCGGGGAGCTGTTTTTT.

The chain joins TRBV30 to TRBJ2-3, with 10 bases lining up with TRBD2. The germline V gene has CDR1 GTSNPN and CDR2 SVGIG (reference sequence). The V gene end was trimmed by 2 bases and the J gene end by 1 base; junction bases not matched to a gene: 3. The CDR3 sequence is 15 residues long. The CDR3 loop reads CAWSPGTSGTDTQYF. In nucleotides, the CDR3 is TGTGCCTGGAGTCCCGGGACTAGCGGCACAGATACGCAGTATTTT.

This clone was observed a few times. This rearrangement joins TRBV6-1 to TRBJ1-2; tentatively, D is TRBD1 (5 bases). The CDR3 contains 13 residues. V gave up 10 bases and J gave up 6 bases, with 18 bases separating them. The germline gives CDR1 MNHNS, CDR2 SASEGT. DNA for the CDR3: TGTGCCATTCACTCGCGATCGGGGGATGGCTACACCTTC. Protein sequence: CAIHSRSGDGYTF.

The gene calls are TRBV6-2 or TRBV6-3 and TRBJ1-3; D remains unclear. Between the trimmed V and J ends, which lost 4 bases and 4 bases, there was a span of 8 bases. The CDR3 sequence is 13 residues long. Germline CDR1 MNHEY, CDR2 SVGEGT. The CDR3, as DNA: TGTGCCAGCAGTTTCGACATCGGAAACACCATATATTTT. Protein sequence: CASSFDIGNTIYF.

The chain links TRBV6-2 or TRBV6-3 to TRBJ2-7, with TRBD2 identical over 10 bases. Germline V gene data show CDR1 as MNHEY and CDR2 as SVGEGT. V dropped 6 bases and J dropped 2; count of bases not matched to a gene: 7. The CDR3 sequence is 15 residues long. CDR3 sequence: CASSNLAGDPYEQYF. In DNA form, the CDR3 reads TGTGCCAGCAGCAACCTAGCGGGGGATCCCTACGAGCAGTACTTC.

This clone was seen once. This sequence joins TRBV5-1 and TRBJ2-5; 13 nucleotides agree with TRBD2. Per germline, CDR1 SGHRS and CDR2 YFSETQ. V lost 1 base and J lost 4; bases outside the gene matches: 7. The CDR3 spans 17 residues. CDR3 DNA sequence: TGCGCCAGCAGCTTGCTAACTAGCGGGAGGGCCGGAGAGACCCAGTACTTC. Its protein product is CASSLLTSGRAGETQYF. The full variable domain, rest sourced from reference TRBV5-1 and TRBJ2-5, is KAGVTQTPRYLIKTRGQQVTLSCSPISGHRSVSWYQQTPGQGLQFLFEYFSETQRNKGNFPGRFSGRQFSNSRSEMNVSTLELGDSALYLCASSLLTSGRAGETQYFGPGTRLLVL.

This rearrangement joins TRBV11-3 to TRBJ2-2; TRBD1 is a possible D gene (6 bases). The germline CDR1 and CDR2 sequences are SGHNT and YENEEA. The length of the CDR3 is 15 residues. V shed 4 bases and J shed 5 bases, with 14 bases lying between them. CDR3 sequence: CASSSGQWETGELFF. The CDR3 DNA is TGTGCCAGCAGCTCCGGACAGTGGGAGACCGGGGAGCTGTTTTTT.

This chain connects TRBV6-5 to TRBJ2-5, with TRBD2 matching 12 bases. From germline, CDR1 is MNHEY and CDR2 SVGAGI. J gave up 2 bases and V 6 bases, and 4 bases lay outside the gene matches. The CDR3 totals 15 residues. In nucleotides, the CDR3 is TGTGCCAGCAGGACCCTAGCGGGAGGGCAAGAGACCCAGTACTTC. It is translated as CASRTLAGGQETQYF.

The chain combines TRBV6-2 or TRBV6-3 with TRBJ1-4, with TRBD1 identical over 7 bases. This CDR3 region has 14 residues. Trimming removed 4 bases from V and 7 bases from J; junction bases left unmatched: 6. The germline V gene has CDR1 MNHEY and CDR2 SVGEGT. CDR3 loop: CASSFEGAIEKLFF. Here the CDR3 DNA reads TGTGCCAGCAGTTTCGAGGGGGCGATTGAAAAACTGTTTTTT.

J is TRBJ2-1 and V is TRBV9, with a tentative D call TRBD2 (5 bases). Germline V gene lookup returns CDR1 SGDLS and CDR2 YYNGEE. The CDR3 has 16 amino acids. V was cut by 0 bases and J by 6 bases, with 16 bases left in between. The CDR3 DNA follows: TGTGCCAGCAGCGTAGTCGGAGGAACCGAACCCAATGAGCAGTTCTTC. It codes for CASSVVGGTEPNEQFF.

This clone is a singleton in its sample. This chain uses TRBV7-2 with TRBJ2-5; D is unresolved. Between the trimmed V and J ends, which lost 5 bases and 4 bases, there was a span of 8 bases. The CDR3 length is 12 residues. Germline CDR1 reads SGHTA; CDR2 reads FQGNSA. The CDR3 here is CASSPGRETQYF. The CDR3 coding sequence is TGTGCCAGCAGCCCTGGCCGAGAGACCCAGTACTTC.